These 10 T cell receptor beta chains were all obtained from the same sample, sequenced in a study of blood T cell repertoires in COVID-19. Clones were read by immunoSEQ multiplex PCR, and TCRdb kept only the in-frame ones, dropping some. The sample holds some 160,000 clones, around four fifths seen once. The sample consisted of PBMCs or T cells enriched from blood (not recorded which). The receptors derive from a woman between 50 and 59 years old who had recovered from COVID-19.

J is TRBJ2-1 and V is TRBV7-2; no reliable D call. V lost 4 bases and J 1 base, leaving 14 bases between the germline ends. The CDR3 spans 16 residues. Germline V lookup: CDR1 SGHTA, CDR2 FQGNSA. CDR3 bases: TGTGCCAGCAGCTCCATAATCGGTCGATCCTACAATGAGCAGTTCTTC. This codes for CASSSIIGRSYNEQFF.

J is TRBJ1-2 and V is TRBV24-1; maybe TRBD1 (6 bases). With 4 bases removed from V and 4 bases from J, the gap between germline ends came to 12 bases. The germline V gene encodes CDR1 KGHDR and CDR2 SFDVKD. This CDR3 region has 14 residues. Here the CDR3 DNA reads TGTGCCACCAGTGACCCCGGACAGATCTATGGCTACACCTTC. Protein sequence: CATSDPGQIYGYTF.

Written as DNA, the CDR3 is TGTGCCAGCAGCTCGCTTACGGGCACCGGGGAGCTGTTTTTT. Residues: CASSSLTGTGELFF. This chain connects TRBV7-9 to TRBJ2-2, with D unresolved. Germline V gene lookup returns CDR1 SEHNR and CDR2 FQNEAQ (reference sequence). The CDR3 spans 14 residues. V lost 4 bases to trimming and J lost 4 bases, with 10 bases between them. The complete variable domain, with remaining parts taken from reference TRBV7-9 and TRBJ2-2, reads DTGVSQNPRHKITKRGQNVTFRCDPISEHNRLYWYRQTLGQGPEFLTYFQNEAQLEKSRLLSDRFSAERPKGSFSTLEIQRTEQGDSAMYLCASSSLTGTGELFFGEGSRLTVL.

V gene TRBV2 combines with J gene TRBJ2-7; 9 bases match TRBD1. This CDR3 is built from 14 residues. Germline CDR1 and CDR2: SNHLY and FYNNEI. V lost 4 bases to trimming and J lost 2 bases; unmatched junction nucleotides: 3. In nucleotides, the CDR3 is TGTGCCAGCAGTGCTGGACAGGGGACCTACGAGCAGTACTTC. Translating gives CASSAGQGTYEQYF.

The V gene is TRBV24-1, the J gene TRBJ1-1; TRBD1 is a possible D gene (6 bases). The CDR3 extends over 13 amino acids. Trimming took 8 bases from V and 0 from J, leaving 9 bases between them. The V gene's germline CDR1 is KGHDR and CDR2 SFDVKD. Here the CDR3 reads CATMDSLNTEAFF. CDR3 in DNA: TGTGCCACCATGGACAGTCTGAACACTGAAGCTTTCTTT.

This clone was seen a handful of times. This chain's CDR3 is CASSQATAGPGYTF. As DNA, the CDR3 is TGTGCCAGCAGCCAAGCGACAGCCGGCCCTGGCTACACCTTC. The chain links TRBV3-1 (or the pseudogene TRBV3-2) to TRBJ1-2; TRBD1 is a possible D gene (5 bases). V lost 1 base to trimming and J lost 7 bases, with 13 bases between them. CDR3 length equals 14 residues. Germline CDR1 LGHDT, CDR2 YNNKEL (reference sequence).

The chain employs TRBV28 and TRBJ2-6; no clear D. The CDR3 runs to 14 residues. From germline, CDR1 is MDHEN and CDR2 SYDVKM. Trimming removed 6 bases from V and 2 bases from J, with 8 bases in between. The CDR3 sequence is CASRALPGANVLTF. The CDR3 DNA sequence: TGTGCCAGCAGAGCATTACCTGGGGCCAACGTCCTGACTTTC.

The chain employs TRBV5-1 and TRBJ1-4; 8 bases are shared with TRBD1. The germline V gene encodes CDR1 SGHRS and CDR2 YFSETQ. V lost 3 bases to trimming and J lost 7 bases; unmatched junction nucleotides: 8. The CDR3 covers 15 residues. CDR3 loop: CASSSQGAPPEKLFF. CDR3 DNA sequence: TGCGCCAGCAGCTCGCAGGGGGCGCCCCCTGAAAAACTGTTTTTT.

CDR3 loop: CSASSPTGNTEAFF. The CDR3 DNA reads TGCAGTGCTAGTTCACCGACAGGGAACACTGAAGCTTTCTTT. The chain combines TRBV20-1 with TRBJ1-1, with D possibly being TRBD1 (6 bases). Trimming removed 3 bases at V and 1 base at J, with 12 bases between. Germline values: CDR1 DFQATT, CDR2 SNEGSKA (reference sequence). This CDR3 region has 14 residues.

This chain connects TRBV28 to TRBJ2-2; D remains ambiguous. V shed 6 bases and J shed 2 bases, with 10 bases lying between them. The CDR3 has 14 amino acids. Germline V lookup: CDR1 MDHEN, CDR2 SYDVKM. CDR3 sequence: CASSRTTNTGELFF. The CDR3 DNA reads TGTGCCAGCAGCCGTACTACTAACACCGGGGAGCTGTTTTTT.